One and the same sample provided the 7 T cell receptor beta chains below, sequenced in a study of tumor and adjacent non-tumor tissue in lung cancer. No cell sorting was done before RNA was extracted from the tissue. TCRbeta libraries were built with three rounds of nested PCR, modified from ARM-PCR. TCRdb reprocessed the multiplex PCR reads with MiXCR, giving one entry per CDR3 protein. The sample lists under 150,000 distinct CDR3 sequences; roughly 70% were seen once. The sequencing sample was made of lung tumor tissue. These receptors were taken from a man aged 55 to 70 with small cell lung cancer.

Notes on this clonotype: Compared with germline, one end of the junction differs, possibly owing to a read error. V usage is TRBV20-1 and J usage is TRBJ1-6; D gene uncertain. The CDR3 spans 14 residues. Germline CDR1 is DFQATT and CDR2 is SNEGSKA (reference sequence). The CDR3 DNA follows: TGCAGTCCTCAAAGCAGTGGGTATAATTCACCACTCCACTTT. It encodes CSPQSSGYNSPLHF.

Of note for this clonotype: Germline is not matched at one junction end, which may reflect a read error. The chain carries TRBV11-2 and TRBJ2-5, with a tentative D call TRBD2 (5 bases). Looked up from germline, CDR1 is SGHAT and CDR2 is FQNNGV. The CDR3 contains 11 residues. The CDR3 coding sequence is TGTGCCACTAGCCTGCAAGAGACCCAATACTTC. This sequence encodes CATSLQETQYF.

As for this clonotype: One end of the junction is discordant with germline, which a read error may explain. The chain has TRBV6-6 and TRBJ2-7, with no clear D. Germline CDR1 and CDR2: MNHNY and SVGAGI (reference sequence). This CDR3 has 12 amino acids. CDR3 amino acids: CANSYEAYEQYF. The CDR3 bases are TGTGCCAACAGTTACGAGGCATACGAGCAATACTTC.

This clonotype was counted a single time. A much larger clone differs from this one at a single base, so this may be a read error. V is TRBV10-1 and J is TRBJ2-1; TRBD2 might be the D (5 bases). Germline CDR1 is WNHNN and CDR2 is SYGVQD (reference sequence). Trimming took off 3 bases at V and 8 bases at J, with 14 bases between the two ends. This CDR3 comprises 14 residues. The CDR3 protein is CASSDTSCGDEQFF. Written as DNA, the CDR3 is TGCGCCAGCAGTGATACTAGTTGTGGGGATGAGCAGTTCTTC.

About this clonotype: The CDR3 carries no conserved terminal phenylalanine or tryptophan, so it likely arises from a read error. The DNA is left out, because the CDR3 cannot be placed on it with certainty; the CDR3 is given as TCRdb lists it. The CDR3 spells CASSYSIRLANTGELFY. The gene calls are TRBV6-5 and TRBJ2-2. The length of the CDR3 is 17 amino acids, counting both ends. CDR1 is MNHEY, CDR2 SVGAGI, per germline.

The rearrangement links TRBV29-1 to TRBJ2-3; D gene uncertain. Germline CDR1 and CDR2: SQVTM and ANQGSEA. CDR3 length: 14 amino acids. The V end lost 3 bases, the J end lost 3 bases, and 13 bases lay between the germline ends. The CDR3: CSVDWPPFTDTQYF. As DNA, the CDR3 is TGCAGCGTTGACTGGCCGCCGTTTACAGATACGCAGTATTTT.

This clonotype was seen a single time. Being one base from a much bigger clone, this may be a read error. CDR3 in amino acids: CASKEAGMPTGELFF. Here the CDR3 DNA reads TGTGCCAGCAAAGAAGCGGGAATGCCCACCGGGGAGCTGTTTTTT. The chain uses TRBV12-3 or TRBV12-4 and TRBJ2-2, with 7 bases fitting TRBD2. CDR3 length equals 15 residues. Losses at the gene ends were 7 bases for V and 4 bases for J; bases not matched to a gene: 9.